This is a list of T cell receptor beta chains from one sample in a study of graft-versus-host responses after intestinal transplantation. Profiled with immunoSEQ multiplex PCR; TCRdb holds only in-frame clones, not every one. In the table there are about 15,000 clones, around 87% of which are singletons. The specimen was bone marrow, collected approximately 120 days after intestinal transplantation. These receptors were taken from a human patient who received an intestinal transplant, so some T cells may come from the graft donor. Both conserved end residues are part of each CDR3. Fields, in order: V gene, clone size, J gene, D gene, CDR3 DNA, CDR3 protein. The D gene is left open where the match is weak. Some rows mark clone size as missing; the rest say once, few, many or name a class of expanded clone.

V: TRBV14; size: once; J: TRBJ2-1; D: -; DNA: TGTGCCAGCAGCCGGGTGATAAACTCCTACAATGAGCAGTTCTTC; CDR3: CASSRVINSYNEQFF
V: TRBV25-1; size: -; J: TRBJ1-1; D: -; DNA: TGTGCCAGCAGGGCCATGAACACTGAAGCTTTCTTT; CDR3: CASRAMNTEAFF
V: TRBV10-3; size: -; J: TRBJ1-5; D: -; DNA: TGTGCCATCAGTGAGTCGACCGGGGGCAATCAGCCCCAGCATTTT; CDR3: CAISESTGGNQPQHF
V: TRBV4-1; size: -; J: TRBJ2-7; D: -; DNA: TGCGCCAGCAGCCAAGTCGGAGGGACACCGTACGAGCAGTACTTC; CDR3: CASSQVGGTPYEQYF
V: TRBV13; size: -; J: TRBJ1-3; D: TRBD1; DNA: TGTGCCAGCAGCTTACTCGGACAGGGGAACGACACCATATATTTT; CDR3: CASSLLGQGNDTIYF
V: TRBV27; size: few; J: TRBJ2-1; D: TRBD2; DNA: TGTGCCAGCATGACTAGCGGGGGTTACAATGAGCAGTTCTTC; CDR3: CASMTSGGYNEQFF
V: TRBV27; size: few; J: TRBJ2-3; D: TRBD1; DNA: TGTGCCAGCAGTTTAAGAAGCGGGGACAGGGGGCGAGATACGCAGTATTTT; CDR3: CASSLRSGDRGRDTQYF
V: TRBV10-3; size: -; J: TRBJ1-1; D: TRBD1; DNA: TGTGCCATCAGTGAACTTAGGGACAGCGAAGCTTTCTTT; CDR3: CAISELRDSEAFF
V: TRBV15; size: -; J: TRBJ2-3; D: -; DNA: TGTGCCACCAGCAGAGATGCCGGCGGGAGCACAGATACGCAGTATTTT; CDR3: CATSRDAGGSTDTQYF
V: TRBV29-1; size: -; J: TRBJ2-1; D: TRBD2; DNA: TGCAGCGTTACCGGACTAGGTGTCGACAATGAGCAGTTCTTC; CDR3: CSVTGLGVDNEQFF